This is a list of T cell receptor beta chains from one sample in a study of post-analysis software for immune sequencing data. TCRdb re-analysed the PCR reads in MiXCR, keeping a single row per CDR3 protein. The table has under 200,000 distinct CDR3 sequences, under 40% seen once. The sample here was blood, taken after autologous hematopoietic stem cell transplantation. The receptor source for this set is a girl aged 5-17 years with multiple sclerosis. The CDR3 runs from the conserved cysteine through the conserved F or W. Each record gives: J gene, D gene, clone size, V gene, CDR3 protein, CDR3 DNA. The D gene is left open where the match is weak. For some rows the clone size is stated as once, few or many, or as a class when expanded; others skip it.

TRBJ2-7 | TRBD2 | few | TRBV20-1 | CSAPGLAGGTYEQYF | TGCAGTGCACCCGGACTAGCGGGAGGGACCTACGAGCAGTACTTC
TRBJ2-2 | - | few | TRBV7-8 | CASTPAGLTGELFF | TGTGCCAGCACCCCTGCAGGGCTCACCGGGGAGCTGTTTTTT
TRBJ2-1 | - | many | TRBV20-1 | CSAPGHNRNEQFF | TGCAGTGCTCCGGGTCACAATAGGAATGAGCAGTTCTTC
TRBJ2-7 | TRBD1 | many | TRBV29-1 | CSARQGYEQYF | TGCAGCGCAAGACAGGGATACGAGCAGTACTTC
TRBJ1-1 | - | few | TRBV7-8 | CASSLTGTRGEAFF | TGTGCCAGCAGCCTCACAGGAACCCGAGGCGAAGCTTTCTTT
TRBJ2-3 | - | - | TRBV9 | CASSVGQRISTDTQYF | TGTGCCAGCAGCGTAGGACAGCGGATTAGCACAGATACGCAGTATTTT
TRBJ1-5 | - | few | TRBV24-1 | CATSDPSGPQHF | TGTGCCACCAGTGATCCGTCGGGGCCCCAGCATTTT
TRBJ1-1 | TRBD1 | few | TRBV29-1 | CSVLTGMNTEAFF | TGCAGCGTCTTGACAGGGATGAACACTGAAGCTTTCTTT
TRBJ2-7 | - | many | TRBV4-3 | CASSQDYRGSSNEQYF | TGCGCCAGCAGCCAAGATTATAGGGGGAGTTCCAACGAGCAGTACTTC
TRBJ1-2 | - | few | TRBV6-4 | CASSDSAGNYGYTF | TGTGCCAGCAGTGACTCGGCCGGGAACTATGGCTACACCTTC
TRBJ1-4 | - | - | TRBV6-6 | CASSYSRRRNEKLFF | TGTGCCAGCAGTTACTCGCGAAGGCGAAATGAAAAACTGTTTTTT
TRBJ2-3 | - | few | TRBV6-4 | CASSERGGLDTQYF | TGTGCCAGCAGTGAGAGAGGGGGTTTAGATACGCAGTATTTT
TRBJ2-1 | - | - | TRBV6-4 | CASSDSDRAEQFF | TGTGCCAGCAGTGACTCGGATCGTGCGGAGCAGTTCTTC
TRBJ2-1 | TRBD2 | many | TRBV27 | CASSQDVTSGWGGEQFF | TGTGCCAGCAGTCAAGACGTAACTAGCGGGTGGGGGGGTGAGCAGTTCTTC
TRBJ1-1 | - | - | TRBV27 | CASSRGQHAGNTEAFF | TGTGCCAGCAGTCGAGGACAGCACGCGGGGAACACTGAAGCTTTCTTT
TRBJ1-4 | - | - | TRBV7-2 | CASSFGGRENEKLFF | TGTGCCAGCAGCTTTGGGGGACGGGAGAATGAAAAACTGTTTTTT
TRBJ2-1 | TRBD1 | - | TRBV29-1 | CSVTGQGNYEQFF | TGCAGCGTAACGGGACAGGGGAATTATGAGCAGTTCTTC
TRBJ2-5 | - | - | TRBV4-3 | CASSQGSFRGGYGQYF | TGCGCCAGCAGCCAAGGGTCCTTCAGGGGAGGGTACGGGCAGTACTTC
TRBJ2-7 | - | many | TRBV5-7 | CASSLVSSYEQYF | TGTGCCAGCAGCTTGGTCTCCTCCTACGAGCAGTACTTC
TRBJ2-5 | TRBD2 | few | TRBV6-5 | CATRAGVKTQYF | TGTGCCACCCGAGCGGGAGTAAAGACCCAGTACTTC
TRBJ2-1 | TRBD2 | - | TRBV12-3/TRBV12-4 | CASRETSDYYNEQFF | TGTGCCAGCAGGGAAACTAGCGATTACTACAATGAGCAGTTCTTC
TRBJ2-1 | TRBD2 | - | TRBV15 | CATSRDKSWEGNEQFF | TGTGCCACCAGCAGAGATAAGTCATGGGAGGGGAATGAGCAGTTCTTC
TRBJ2-3 | - | - | TRBV6-1 | CASRVGAGGSTDTQYF | TGTGCCAGCAGAGTCGGGGCCGGGGGAAGCACAGATACGCAGTATTTT
TRBJ1-2 | TRBD1 | - | TRBV7-2 | CASSLVATSPGQGANGYTF | TGTGCCAGCAGCTTAGTCGCCACGTCCCCGGGACAGGGGGCAAATGGCTACACCTTC
TRBJ2-5 | - | many | TRBV28 | CASSPLGGRGRGYRETQYF | TGTGCCAGCAGTCCTCTTGGCGGACGGGGCAGAGGGTATAGAGAGACCCAGTACTTC
TRBJ2-7 | - | - | TRBV12-3/TRBV12-4 | CASSSDPRGPGYEQYF | TGTGCCAGCAGTTCCGATCCCCGGGGGCCGGGCTACGAGCAGTACTTC